This T cell receptor (beta chain) was documented in a study of memory CD4+ T cells and cytomegalovirus serostatus. Study background: Of the healthy Belgian adults, several were CMV seropositive and approximately 24 seronegative.

A word on this clone: No antigen is known for it.

Study findings and constraints: CMV serostatus prediction reached median AUC around 0.95, or 0.9 with US-trained model. Each of approximately 63 CMV-associated TCRbeta sequences occurred in one to five individuals.

Germline lookup yields CDR1 SGHAT and CDR2 FQNNGV. V lost 6 bases and J lost 5, with 10 bases in between. The CDR3 consists of 12 residues. Single viable CD3+CD4+CD8-CD45RO+ cells were sorted as the memory CD4+ T cells. Profiling relied on immunoSEQ multiplex PCR, and the TCRdb table lists in-frame clones only, not all of them. Here the sample spans roughly 60,000 clones, approximately 78% being singletons. The source is an adult in good health and CMV-seronegative. Sequencing was done on a sample of memory CD4+ T cells from blood. V usage is TRBV11-2 and J usage is TRBJ2-5; no definite D call. In DNA form, the CDR3 reads TGTGCCAGCAGTCGGGTTGTGGAGACCCAGTACTTC. Encoded protein: CASSRVVETQYF.